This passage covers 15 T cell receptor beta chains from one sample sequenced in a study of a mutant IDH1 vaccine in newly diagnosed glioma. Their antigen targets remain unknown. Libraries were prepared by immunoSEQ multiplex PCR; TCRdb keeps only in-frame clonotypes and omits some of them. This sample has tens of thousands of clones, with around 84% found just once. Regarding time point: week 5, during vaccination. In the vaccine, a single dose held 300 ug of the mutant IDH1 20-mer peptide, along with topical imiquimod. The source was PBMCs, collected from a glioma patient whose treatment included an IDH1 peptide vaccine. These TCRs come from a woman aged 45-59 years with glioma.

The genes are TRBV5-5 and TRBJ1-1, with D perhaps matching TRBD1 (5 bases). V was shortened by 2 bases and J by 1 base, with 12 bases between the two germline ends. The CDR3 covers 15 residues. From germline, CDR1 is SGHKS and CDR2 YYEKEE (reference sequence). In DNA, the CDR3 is TGTGCCAGCAGCTTATGGGGTCAGGGGAACACTGAAGCTTTCTTT. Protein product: CASSLWGQGNTEAFF.

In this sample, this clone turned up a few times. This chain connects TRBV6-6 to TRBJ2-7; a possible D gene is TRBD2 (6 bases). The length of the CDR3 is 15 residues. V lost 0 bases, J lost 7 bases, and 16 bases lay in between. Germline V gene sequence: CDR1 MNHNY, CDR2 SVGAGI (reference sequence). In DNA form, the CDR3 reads TGTGCCAGCAGTTACTCGGTGGAGGGATGGCAAGAGCAGTACTTC. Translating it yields CASSYSVEGWQEQYF.

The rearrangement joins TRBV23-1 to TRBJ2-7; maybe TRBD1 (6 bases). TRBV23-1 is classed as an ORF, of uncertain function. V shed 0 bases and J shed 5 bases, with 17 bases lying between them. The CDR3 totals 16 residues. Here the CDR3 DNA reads TGCGCCAGCAGTCAATCAATCAACAGGGCTCCCAACGAGCAGTACTTC. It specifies CASSQSINRAPNEQYF.

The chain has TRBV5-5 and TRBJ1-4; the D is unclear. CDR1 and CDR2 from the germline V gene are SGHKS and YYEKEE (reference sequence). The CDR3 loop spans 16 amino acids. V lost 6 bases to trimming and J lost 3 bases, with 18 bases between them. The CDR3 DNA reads TGTGCCAGCAACTCTCCATTCCGGGAGCCTAATGAAAAACTGTTTTTT. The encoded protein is CASNSPFREPNEKLFF.

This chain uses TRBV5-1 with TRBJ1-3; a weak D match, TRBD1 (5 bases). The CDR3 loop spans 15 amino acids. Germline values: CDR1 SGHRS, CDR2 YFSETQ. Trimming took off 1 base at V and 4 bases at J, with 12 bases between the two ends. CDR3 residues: CASSLSGTAGNTIYF. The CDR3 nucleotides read TGCGCCAGCAGCTTGTCCGGGACGGCCGGAAACACCATATATTTT.

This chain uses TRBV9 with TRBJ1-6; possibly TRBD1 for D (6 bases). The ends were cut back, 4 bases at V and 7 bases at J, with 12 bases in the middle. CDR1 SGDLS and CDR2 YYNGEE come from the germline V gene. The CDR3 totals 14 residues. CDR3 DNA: TGTGCCAGCAGCCCACGGGGGCCCAATTCACCCCTCCACTTT. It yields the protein CASSPRGPNSPLHF.

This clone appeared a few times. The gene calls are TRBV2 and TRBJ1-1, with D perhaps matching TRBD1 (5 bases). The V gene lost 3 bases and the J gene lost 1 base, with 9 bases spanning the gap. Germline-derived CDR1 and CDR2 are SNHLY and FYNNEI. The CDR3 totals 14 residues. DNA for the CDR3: TGTGCCAGCAGTGACGGGACCGGGAACACTGAAGCTTTCTTT. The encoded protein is CASSDGTGNTEAFF.

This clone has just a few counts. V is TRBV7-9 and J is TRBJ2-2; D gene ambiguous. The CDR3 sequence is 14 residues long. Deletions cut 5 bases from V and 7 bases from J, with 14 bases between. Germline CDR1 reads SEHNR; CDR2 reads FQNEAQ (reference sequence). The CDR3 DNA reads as TGTGCCAGCAGCCAAAGTGAGGCTCTCGGGGAGCTGTTTTTT. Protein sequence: CASSQSEALGELFF.

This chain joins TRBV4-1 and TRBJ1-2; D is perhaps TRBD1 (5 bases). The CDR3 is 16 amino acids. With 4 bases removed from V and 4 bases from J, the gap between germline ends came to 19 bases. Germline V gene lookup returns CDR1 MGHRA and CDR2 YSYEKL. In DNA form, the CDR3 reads TGCGCCAGCAGCCGACCCGGGACGGAAGGGGCCTATGGCTACACCTTC. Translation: CASSRPGTEGAYGYTF.

CDR3 coding DNA: TGCGCCAGCAGCTTGGACCCTAGCGGGGGGGCTGCAGAGACCCAGTACTTC. It encodes CASSLDPSGGAAETQYF. V gene TRBV5-1 combines with J gene TRBJ2-5; TRBD2 matches at 12 bases. Germline trimming cut 0 bases from V and 4 bases from J; bases unmatched to any gene: 7. The CDR3 has 17 residues. Germline V gene data show CDR1 as SGHRS and CDR2 as YFSETQ.

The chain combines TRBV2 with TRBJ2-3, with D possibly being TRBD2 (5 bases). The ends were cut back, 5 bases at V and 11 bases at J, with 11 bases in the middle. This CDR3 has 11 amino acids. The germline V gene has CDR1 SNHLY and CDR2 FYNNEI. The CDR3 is CASSLQRKQYF. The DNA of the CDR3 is TGTGCCAGCAGTCTTCAGCGGAAGCAGTATTTT.

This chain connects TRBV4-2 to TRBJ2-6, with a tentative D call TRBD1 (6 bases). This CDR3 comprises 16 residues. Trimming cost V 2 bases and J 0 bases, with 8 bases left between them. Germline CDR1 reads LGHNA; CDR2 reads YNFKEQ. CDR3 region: CASSQSDSSGANVLTF. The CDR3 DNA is TGTGCCAGCAGCCAATCGGACAGCTCTGGGGCCAACGTCCTGACTTTC.

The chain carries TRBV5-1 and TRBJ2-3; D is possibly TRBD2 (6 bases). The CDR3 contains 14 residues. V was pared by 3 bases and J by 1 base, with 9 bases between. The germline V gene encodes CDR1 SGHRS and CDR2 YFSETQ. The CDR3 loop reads CASSSIAGTDTQYF. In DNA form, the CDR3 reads TGCGCCAGCAGCTCAATAGCGGGCACAGATACGCAGTATTTT.

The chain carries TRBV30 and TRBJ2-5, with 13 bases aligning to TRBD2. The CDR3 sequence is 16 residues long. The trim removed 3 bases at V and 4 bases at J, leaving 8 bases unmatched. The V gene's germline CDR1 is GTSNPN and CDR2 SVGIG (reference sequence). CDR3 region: CAWSGLAGATLETQYF. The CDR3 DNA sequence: TGTGCCTGGAGCGGACTAGCGGGGGCCACCCTAGAGACCCAGTACTTC.

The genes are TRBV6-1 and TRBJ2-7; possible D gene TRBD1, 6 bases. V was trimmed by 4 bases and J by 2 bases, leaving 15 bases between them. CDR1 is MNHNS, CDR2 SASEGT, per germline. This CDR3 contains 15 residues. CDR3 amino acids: CASSGEQGDPYEQYF. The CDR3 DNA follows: TGTGCCAGCAGTGGGGAACAGGGAGACCCCTACGAGCAGTACTTC.